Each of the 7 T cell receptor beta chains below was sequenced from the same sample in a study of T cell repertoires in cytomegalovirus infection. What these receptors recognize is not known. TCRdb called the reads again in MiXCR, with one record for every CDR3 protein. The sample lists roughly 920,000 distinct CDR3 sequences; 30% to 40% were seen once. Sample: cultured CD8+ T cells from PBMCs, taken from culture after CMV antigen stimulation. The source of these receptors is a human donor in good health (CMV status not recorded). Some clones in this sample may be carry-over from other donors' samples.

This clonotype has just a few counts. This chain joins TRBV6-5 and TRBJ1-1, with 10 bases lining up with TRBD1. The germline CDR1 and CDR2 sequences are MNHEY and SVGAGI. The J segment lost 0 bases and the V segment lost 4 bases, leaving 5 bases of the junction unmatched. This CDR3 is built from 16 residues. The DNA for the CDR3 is TGTGCCAGCAGTTTGACAGGGGGCGTTTTGAACACTGAAGCTTTCTTT. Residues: CASSLTGGVLNTEAFF.

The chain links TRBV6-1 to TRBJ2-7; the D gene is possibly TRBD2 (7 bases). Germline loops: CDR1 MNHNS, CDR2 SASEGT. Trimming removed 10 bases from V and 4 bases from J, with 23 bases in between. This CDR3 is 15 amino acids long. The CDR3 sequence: CAISLWGGAGYEQYV. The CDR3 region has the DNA TGTGCCATCTCCCTTTGGGGGGGGGCGGGATACGAGCAGTACGTC.

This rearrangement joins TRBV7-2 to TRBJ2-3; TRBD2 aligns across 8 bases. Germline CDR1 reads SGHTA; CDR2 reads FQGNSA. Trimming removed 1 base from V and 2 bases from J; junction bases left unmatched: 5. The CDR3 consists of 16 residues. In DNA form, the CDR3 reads TGTGCCAGCAGCTTAGAGGCGGGGGGACTCACAGATACGCAGTATTTT. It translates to CASSLEAGGLTDTQYF.

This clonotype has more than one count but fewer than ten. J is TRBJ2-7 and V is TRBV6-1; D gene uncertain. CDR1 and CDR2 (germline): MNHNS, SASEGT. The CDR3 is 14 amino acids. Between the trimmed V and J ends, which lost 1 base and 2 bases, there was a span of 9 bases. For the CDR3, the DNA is TGTGCCAGCAGTGAAGAAGAACAGCCCTACGAGCAGTACTTC. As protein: CASSEEEQPYEQYF.

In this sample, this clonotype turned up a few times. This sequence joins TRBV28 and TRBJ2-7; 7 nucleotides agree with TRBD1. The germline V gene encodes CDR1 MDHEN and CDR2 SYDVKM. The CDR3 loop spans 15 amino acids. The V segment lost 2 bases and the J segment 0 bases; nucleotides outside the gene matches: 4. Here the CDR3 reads CASSLGTASSYEQYV. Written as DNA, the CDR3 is TGTGCCAGCAGTTTAGGGACAGCCAGCTCCTACGAGCAGTACGTC.

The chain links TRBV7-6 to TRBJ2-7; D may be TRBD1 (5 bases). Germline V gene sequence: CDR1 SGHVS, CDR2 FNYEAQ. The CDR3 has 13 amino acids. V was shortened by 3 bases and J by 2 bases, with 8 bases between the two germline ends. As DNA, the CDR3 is TGTGCCAGCAGCTTGGACATCACCTACGAGCAGTACTTC. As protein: CASSLDITYEQYF. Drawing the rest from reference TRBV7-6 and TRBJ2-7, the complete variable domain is GAGVSQSPRYKVTKRGQDVALRCDPISGHVSLYWYRQALGQGPEFLTYFNYEAQQDKSGLPNDRFSAERPEGSISTLTIQRTEQRDSAMYRCASSLDITYEQYFGPGTRLTVT.

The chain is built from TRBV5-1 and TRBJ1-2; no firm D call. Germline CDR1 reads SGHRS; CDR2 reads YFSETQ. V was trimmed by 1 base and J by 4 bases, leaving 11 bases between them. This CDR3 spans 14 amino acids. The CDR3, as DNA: TGCGCCAGCAGCTTGTTAGACCCCAGCTATGGCTACACCTTC. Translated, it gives CASSLLDPSYGYTF.